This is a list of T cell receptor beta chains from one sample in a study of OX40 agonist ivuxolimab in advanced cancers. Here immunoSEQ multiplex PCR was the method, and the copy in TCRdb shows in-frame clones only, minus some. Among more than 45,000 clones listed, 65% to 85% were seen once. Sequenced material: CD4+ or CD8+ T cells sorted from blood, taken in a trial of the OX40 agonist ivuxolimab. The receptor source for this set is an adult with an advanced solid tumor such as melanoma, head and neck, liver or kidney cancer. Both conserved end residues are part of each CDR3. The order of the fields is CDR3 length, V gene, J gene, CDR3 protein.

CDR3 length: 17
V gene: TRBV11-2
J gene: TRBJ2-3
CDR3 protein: CASSLSLAGGLTDTQYF

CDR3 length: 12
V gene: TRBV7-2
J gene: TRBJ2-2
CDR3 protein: CASSRDTGELFF

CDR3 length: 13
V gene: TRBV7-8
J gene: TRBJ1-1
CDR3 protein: CASSLGQNTEAFF

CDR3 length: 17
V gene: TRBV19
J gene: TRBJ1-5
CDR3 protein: CASSSRDRGLVGQPQHF

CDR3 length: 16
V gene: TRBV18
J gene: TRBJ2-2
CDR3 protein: CASSPLQREATGELFF

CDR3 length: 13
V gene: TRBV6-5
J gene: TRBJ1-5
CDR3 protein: CASSRGGSEPQHF

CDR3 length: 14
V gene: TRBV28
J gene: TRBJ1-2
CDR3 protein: CASSRGGTEGGYTF

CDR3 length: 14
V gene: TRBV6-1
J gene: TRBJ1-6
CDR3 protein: CASSEAPGHSPLHF

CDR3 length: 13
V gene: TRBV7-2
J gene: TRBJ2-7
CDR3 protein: CASSFDRGREQYF

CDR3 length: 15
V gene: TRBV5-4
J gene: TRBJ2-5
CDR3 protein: CASSLYSGSMETQYF

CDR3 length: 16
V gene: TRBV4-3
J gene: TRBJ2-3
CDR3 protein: CASSQDAGPSGDTQYF

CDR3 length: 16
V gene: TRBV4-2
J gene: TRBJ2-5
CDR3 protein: CASSQGRLGGEETQYF

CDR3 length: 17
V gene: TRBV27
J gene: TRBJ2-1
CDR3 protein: CASSFRLAGGVYNEQFF

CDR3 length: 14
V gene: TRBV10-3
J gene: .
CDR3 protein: CAINPGTGIYEQYF

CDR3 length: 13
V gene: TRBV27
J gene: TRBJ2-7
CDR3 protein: CASRRQARNEQYF

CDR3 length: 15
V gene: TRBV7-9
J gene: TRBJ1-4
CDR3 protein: CASSLGDRSNEKLFF

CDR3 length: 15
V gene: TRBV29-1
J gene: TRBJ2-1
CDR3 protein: CSVGLAGGSYNEQFF

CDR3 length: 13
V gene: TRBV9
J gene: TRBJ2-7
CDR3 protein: CASTPTGGYEQYF

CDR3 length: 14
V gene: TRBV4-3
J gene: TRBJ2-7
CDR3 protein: CASSQGTSLYEQYF

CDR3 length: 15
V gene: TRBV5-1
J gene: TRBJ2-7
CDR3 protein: CASSLRTSGSYEQYF

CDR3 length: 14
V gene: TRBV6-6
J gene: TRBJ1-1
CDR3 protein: CASSGTGADTEAFF

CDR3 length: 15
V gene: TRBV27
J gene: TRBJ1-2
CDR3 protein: CASSLRRGPVFGYTF

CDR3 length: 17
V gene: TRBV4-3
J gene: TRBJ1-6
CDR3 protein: CASSGGPGGARNSPLHF

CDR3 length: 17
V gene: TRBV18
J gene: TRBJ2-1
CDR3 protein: CASYPGTGEKLNNEQFF

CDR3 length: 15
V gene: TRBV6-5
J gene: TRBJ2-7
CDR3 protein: CASSHGTAGSYEQYF

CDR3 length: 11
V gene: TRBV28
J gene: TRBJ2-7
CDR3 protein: CASSTGGEQYF

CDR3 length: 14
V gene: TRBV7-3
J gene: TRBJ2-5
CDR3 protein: CASSSTGDQETQYF

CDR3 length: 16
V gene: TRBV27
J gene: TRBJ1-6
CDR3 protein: CASSPRGTVENSPLHF

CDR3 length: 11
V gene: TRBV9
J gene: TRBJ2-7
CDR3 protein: CASSVAHEQYF

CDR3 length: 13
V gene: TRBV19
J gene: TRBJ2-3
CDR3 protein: CASSPYGVGTQYF

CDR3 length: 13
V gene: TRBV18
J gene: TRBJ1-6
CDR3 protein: CASSPQDRSPLHF

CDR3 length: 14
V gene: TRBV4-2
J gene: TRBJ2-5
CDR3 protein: CASSQRTGDETQYF

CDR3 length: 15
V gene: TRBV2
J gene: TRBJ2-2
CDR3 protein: CASSVAGKNTGELFF

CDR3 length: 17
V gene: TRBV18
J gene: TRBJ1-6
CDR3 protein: CASSHVGGPGSNSPLHF

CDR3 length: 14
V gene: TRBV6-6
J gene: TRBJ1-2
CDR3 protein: CASSNRVANYGYTF

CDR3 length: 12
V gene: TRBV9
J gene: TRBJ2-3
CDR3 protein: CASSLQLDTQYF

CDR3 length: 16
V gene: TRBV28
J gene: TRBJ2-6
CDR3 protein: CASLQGAGSGANVLTF

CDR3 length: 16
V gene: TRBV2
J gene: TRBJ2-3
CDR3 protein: CASSDGLGLGTDTQYF

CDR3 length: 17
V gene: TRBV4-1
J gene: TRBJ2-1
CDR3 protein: CASSQDPGTSAYNEQFF

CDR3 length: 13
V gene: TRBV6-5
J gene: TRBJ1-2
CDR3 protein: CASSPGVPRGYTF

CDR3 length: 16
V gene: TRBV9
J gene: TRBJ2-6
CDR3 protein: CANPPDGRSGANVLTF

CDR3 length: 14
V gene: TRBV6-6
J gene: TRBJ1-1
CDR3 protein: CASSLGPVNTEAFF

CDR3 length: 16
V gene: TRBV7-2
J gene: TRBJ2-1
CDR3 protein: CASSFNSGTGRNEQFF

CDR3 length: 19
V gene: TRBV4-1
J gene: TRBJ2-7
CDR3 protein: CASSPTTSGGAGGTYEQYF

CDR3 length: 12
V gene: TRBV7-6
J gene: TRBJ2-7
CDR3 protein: CASSSSGYEQYF

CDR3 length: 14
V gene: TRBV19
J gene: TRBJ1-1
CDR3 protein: CASSARTGDTEAFF

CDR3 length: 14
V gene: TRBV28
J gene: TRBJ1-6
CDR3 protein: CASSLLTENSPLHF

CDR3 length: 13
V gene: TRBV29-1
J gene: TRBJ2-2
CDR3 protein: CSVTGVLGGELFF

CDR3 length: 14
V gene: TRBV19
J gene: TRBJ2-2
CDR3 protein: CASTVQGSFGELFF

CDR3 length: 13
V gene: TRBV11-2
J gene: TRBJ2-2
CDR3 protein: CASSLVSTGELFF

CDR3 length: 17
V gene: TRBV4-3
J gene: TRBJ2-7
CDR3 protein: CASSQELGAGVSYEQYF

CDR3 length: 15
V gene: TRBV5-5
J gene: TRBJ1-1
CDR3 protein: CASSPHGVVNTEAFF

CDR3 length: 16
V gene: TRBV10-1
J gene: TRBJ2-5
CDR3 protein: CARSGTSGPGDETQYF

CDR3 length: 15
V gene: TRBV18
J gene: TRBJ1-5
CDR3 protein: CASSPNQGGNQPQHF

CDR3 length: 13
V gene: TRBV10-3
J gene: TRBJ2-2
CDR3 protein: CAINIRGAGELFF

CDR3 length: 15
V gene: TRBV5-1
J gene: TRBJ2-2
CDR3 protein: CASSPGVGNTGELFF

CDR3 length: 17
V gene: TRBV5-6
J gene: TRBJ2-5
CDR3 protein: CASSFLPSGRSQETQYF

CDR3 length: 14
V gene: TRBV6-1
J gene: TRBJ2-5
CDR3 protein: CASIADRGRETQYF

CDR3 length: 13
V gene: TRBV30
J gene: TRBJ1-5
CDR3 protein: CAWNKETNQPQHF

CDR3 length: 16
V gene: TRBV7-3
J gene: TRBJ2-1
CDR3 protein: CASSPSRGEGYNEQFF